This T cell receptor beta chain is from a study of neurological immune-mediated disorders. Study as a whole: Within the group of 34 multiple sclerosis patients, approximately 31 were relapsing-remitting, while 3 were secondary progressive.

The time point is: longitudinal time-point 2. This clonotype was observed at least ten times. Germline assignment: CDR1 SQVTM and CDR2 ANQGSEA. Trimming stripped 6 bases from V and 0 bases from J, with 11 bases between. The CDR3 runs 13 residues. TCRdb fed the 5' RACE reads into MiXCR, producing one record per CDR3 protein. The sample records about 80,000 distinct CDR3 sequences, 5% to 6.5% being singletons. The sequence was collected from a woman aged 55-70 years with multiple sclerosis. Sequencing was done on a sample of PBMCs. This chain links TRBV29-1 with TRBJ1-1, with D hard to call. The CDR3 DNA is TGCAGCGTCAGGACGCATTTGAACACTGAAGCTTTCTTT. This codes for CSVRTHLNTEAFF.